The TCR beta chain described here comes from a study of monozygotic twins with cystic fibrosis. Study at large: With roughly 16 PCR cycles, barcoded libraries came from about 3 micrograms of fragmented DNA. Study-wide results and caveats: Unrelated CF individuals shared fewer identical clonotypes than monozygotic CF twins. Clonality was generally low (median approximately 0.0094), higher in the most severe patients. In 13 of 16 pairs, V gene usage was closest to the co-twin's.

Trimming left V 0 bases short and J 10 bases short, with 16 bases between. Per the germline V gene, CDR1 is SGDLS and CDR2 is YYNGEE. CDR3 length: 15 residues. Concerning this clone: The antigen is unknown.

The data were produced by immunoSEQ multiplex PCR, yet TCRdb's version contains in-frame clones alone and is incomplete. Altogether about 36,000 clones are present, about 89% being singletons, with the ten largest covering roughly 0.2%. The receptor's source is a boy between 2 and 10 years old with cystic fibrosis. Input material: blood. This chain connects TRBV9 to TRBJ1-4; D perhaps matches TRBD1 (5 bases). The CDR3 DNA follows: TGTGCCAGCAGCGTAGCTACCGGGGGAGAGGGAAAACTGTTTTTT. This encodes CASSVATGGEGKLFF.